The 19 T cell receptor beta chains given below trace back to one sample, sequenced in a study of Ad26.COV2.S vaccination and SARS-CoV-2 variants (dated by TCRdb to the early 2020s). What this sample's treatment or condition label stands for: some 19 received Ad26.COV2.S at low or high dose, single or two shots; about 5 received placebo; per-sample allocation not given. For vaccine and placebo recipients, the sequenced repertoires came from samples collected on day 63 after the first injection. Libraries were built with the immunoSEQ multiplex PCR assay. TCRdb limited this immuneACCESS table to in-frame rearrangements with V and J called. A share of clones is missing; checked studies link under half to unresolved V genes, and the rest is unexplained. The sample table contains over 350,000 clones; only one count was recorded for more than 85% of them. Jointly, the top ten make up 3.5% of the sample.

Sequenced material: peripheral blood, taken in a trial of Ad26.COV2.S vaccine versus placebo. Receptor source: a person between 18 and 59 years old who received the Ad26.COV2.S COVID-19 vaccine or a placebo.

V usage is TRBV11-2 and J usage is TRBJ2-2, with 7 bases lining up with TRBD1. CDR1 SGHAT and CDR2 FQNNGV come from the germline V gene. CDR3 size: 16 residues. V lost 8 bases to trimming and J lost 1 base; unmatched junction nucleotides: 10. As DNA, the CDR3 is TGTGCCAGCGAGAGTGGAAGGACAGGGAACACCGGGGAGCTGTTTTTT. Translation gives CASESGRTGNTGELFF.

The chain links TRBV3-1 (or the pseudogene TRBV3-2) to TRBJ2-7; no reliable D call. The CDR3 has 12 residues. With 2 bases removed from V and 2 bases from J, the gap between germline ends came to 4 bases. In germline, CDR1 is LGHDT, CDR2 YNNKEL (reference sequence). This CDR3 is CASSQMTYEQYF. In DNA, the CDR3 is TGTGCCAGCAGCCAAATGACCTACGAGCAGTACTTC.

The V gene is TRBV5-6, the J gene TRBJ1-6; tentative D call: TRBD1 (5 bases). Germline loops: CDR1 SGHDT, CDR2 YYEEEE. There are 15 residues in the CDR3. Trimming removed 3 bases from V and 7 bases from J, with 14 bases in between. CDR3 in DNA: TGTGCCAGCAGCTGGTCCAGGGTTTACAATTCACCCCTCCACTTT. Translation gives CASSWSRVYNSPLHF.

The V call is TRBV7-6, the J call TRBJ2-3; 11 bases are shared with TRBD2. The germline CDR1 and CDR2 sequences are SGHVS and FNYEAQ. The CDR3 length is 16 residues. V was clipped by 2 bases and J by 0 bases; unmatched bases: 1. CDR3 bases: TGTGCCAGCAGCTTACGACTAGCGGGGAGCACAGATACGCAGTATTTT. Translation: CASSLRLAGSTDTQYF.

The chain has TRBV10-3 and TRBJ1-4, with D hard to call. Trimming pared 0 bases from V and 0 bases from J, leaving 8 bases between. CDR1 is ENHRY, CDR2 SYGVKD, per germline. The CDR3 runs 16 residues. This chain's CDR3 is CAISESGGATNEKLFF. DNA of the CDR3: TGTGCCATCAGTGAGTCGGGAGGTGCAACTAATGAAAAACTGTTTTTT.

This rearrangement joins TRBV6-5 to TRBJ2-3, with D possibly being TRBD2 (6 bases). In germline, CDR1 is MNHEY, CDR2 SVGAGI. Trimming removed 8 bases from V and 0 bases from J, with 6 bases in between. The CDR3 length is 12 residues. CDR3: CASGGSTDTQYF. The DNA of the CDR3 is TGTGCCAGCGGAGGGAGCACAGATACGCAGTATTTT.

V usage is TRBV5-5 and J usage is TRBJ1-2; 8 bases map to TRBD1. CDR3 length equals 14 residues. With V trimmed by 5 bases and J by 5 bases, 8 bases remained unmatched. Germline V gene sequence: CDR1 SGHKS, CDR2 YYEKEE (reference sequence). The CDR3 loop is CASSWGQEIYGYTF. CDR3 in DNA: TGTGCCAGCAGTTGGGGACAGGAGATTTATGGCTACACCTTC.

In DNA form, the CDR3 reads TGTGCCAGCCAACAGGGGACAGTCTATGGCTACACCTTC. Its protein product is CASQQGTVYGYTF. The V gene is TRBV18, the J gene TRBJ1-2, with 7 bases matching TRBD1. Losses at the gene ends were 8 bases for V and 4 bases for J; bases not matched to a gene: 7. There are 13 residues in the CDR3. Germline V CDR1 and CDR2: KGHSH, LQKENI.

The J gene is TRBJ1-4, the V gene TRBV27; no clear D. Germline V gene sequence: CDR1 MNHEY, CDR2 SMNVEV (reference sequence). The ends were cut back, 5 bases at V and 6 bases at J, with 13 bases in the middle. CDR3 size: 14 residues. CDR3 coding DNA: TGTGCCAGCAGTCCCCGGACCTGGGATGAAAAACTGTTTTTT. It specifies CASSPRTWDEKLFF. The variable domain in full, completed from reference TRBV27 and TRBJ1-4, reads EAQVTQNPRYLITVTGKKLTVTCSQNMNHEYMSWYRQDPGLGLRQIYYSMNVEVTDKGDVPEGYKVSRKEKRNFPLILESPSPNQTSLYFCASSPRTWDEKLFFGSGTQLSVL.

This rearrangement joins TRBV6-1 to TRBJ2-3; D is undetermined. Germline V lookup: CDR1 MNHNS, CDR2 SASEGT. V lost 2 bases to trimming and J lost 6 bases, with 15 bases between them. The CDR3 has 15 residues. CDR3 loop: CASSELNSRFDTQYF. The CDR3 nucleotides read TGTGCCAGCAGTGAACTGAACAGCAGATTTGATACGCAGTATTTT.

The CDR3 sequence is CASSQEALAGITDTQYF. Written as DNA, the CDR3 is TGTGCCAGCAGCCAAGAAGCTCTAGCGGGGATCACAGATACGCAGTATTTT. The chain uses TRBV3-1 (or the pseudogene TRBV3-2) and TRBJ2-3, with 9 bases identical to TRBD2. CDR3 size: 17 residues. The ends lost 0 bases at V and 2 bases at J; junction bases unmatched: 6. CDR1 is LGHDT, CDR2 YNNKEL, per germline (reference sequence).

CDR3 coding DNA: TGTGCCAGCAGCGTATACCTACCCCAGGGGGCGCATAACACTGAAGCTTTCTTT. It encodes CASSVYLPQGAHNTEAFF. The gene calls are TRBV9 and TRBJ1-1, with 8 bases fitting TRBD1. The CDR3 sequence is 18 residues long. V shed 1 base and J 2 bases; nucleotides not matched to a gene: 13. Germline V lookup: CDR1 SGDLS, CDR2 YYNGEE.

The chain employs TRBV5-1 and TRBJ2-5; no firm D call. CDR1 and CDR2 from the germline V gene are SGHRS and YFSETQ. The germline V and J ends were trimmed by 2 bases and 1 base, with 12 bases remaining between them. There are 15 residues in the CDR3. CDR3 nucleotides: TGCGCCAGCAGCTTAGAGCCGGTACCCCAAGAGACCCAGTACTTC. Its protein is CASSLEPVPQETQYF.

The chain recombines TRBV18 with TRBJ1-6; D is uncertain. V dropped 8 bases and J dropped 0 bases, with 11 bases sitting between them. CDR3 size: 15 residues. CDR1 is KGHSH and CDR2 is LQKENI in the germline V gene. Here the CDR3 reads CASPPQSSYNSPLHF. The CDR3 DNA follows: TGTGCCAGCCCCCCCCAGAGCTCCTATAATTCACCCCTCCACTTT.

The V gene is TRBV11-2, the J gene TRBJ1-2; 7 bases agree with TRBD1. The CDR3 has 15 amino acids. The V gene end was trimmed by 5 bases and the J gene end by 3 bases; junction bases not matched to a gene: 9. The germline V gene has CDR1 SGHAT and CDR2 FQNNGV. The DNA for the CDR3 is TGTGCCAGCAGCCGGCGGACAGGCTCTCACTATGGCTACACCTTC. This translates into CASSRRTGSHYGYTF.

This clone was seen only once. The V and J genes are TRBV30 and TRBJ1-3; D perhaps matches TRBD1 (5 bases). The germline V gene has CDR1 GTSNPN and CDR2 SVGIG (reference sequence). The CDR3 length is 14 residues. V was trimmed by 4 bases and J by 4 bases, leaving 14 bases between them. In DNA form, the CDR3 reads TGTGCCTGGACCCGGGACCGGTCGGGAAACACCATATATTTT. This codes for CAWTRDRSGNTIYF.

The rearrangement links TRBV12-5 to TRBJ2-1; D ambiguous. Germline loops: CDR1 LGHNT, CDR2 FRNRAP. Trimming cost V 7 bases and J 8 bases, with 21 bases left between them. This CDR3 has 15 amino acids. For the CDR3, the DNA is TGTGCTAGTGCGCCCAAGGGCTCATTAGTTCATGAGCAGTTCTTC. It specifies CASAPKGSLVHEQFF. Supplemented by reference TRBV12-5 and TRBJ2-1, the full variable domain reads DARVTQTPRHKVTEMGQEVTMRCQPILGHNTVFWYRQTMMQGLELLAYFRNRAPLDDSGMPKDRFSAEMPDATLATLKIQPSEPRDSAVYFCASAPKGSLVHEQFFGPGTRLTVL.

The genes are TRBV5-5 and TRBJ1-4; no clear D gene. V lost 4 bases, J lost 7 bases, and 14 bases lay in between. The CDR3 is 14 residues long. Germline V gene sequence: CDR1 SGHKS, CDR2 YYEKEE (reference sequence). The CDR3 here is CASSLQGPGEKLFF. The CDR3, as DNA: TGTGCCAGCAGCCTTCAAGGGCCTGGTGAAAAACTGTTTTTT.

The chain links TRBV7-2 to TRBJ1-2, with TRBD1 identical over 9 bases. Germline V lookup: CDR1 SGHTA, CDR2 FQGNSA. The CDR3 has 13 residues. Unmatched junction bases numbered 5, after V lost 4 bases and J lost 8 bases. As DNA, the CDR3 is TGTGCCAGCAGCTGGGGACAGGGTGGCGGCTACACCTTC. This codes for CASSWGQGGGYTF. Together with reference TRBV7-2 and TRBJ1-2, the CDR3 gives the full variable domain: GAGVSQSPSNKVTEKGKDVELRCDPISGHTALYWYRQSLGQGLEFLIYFQGNSAPDKSGLPSDRFSAERTGGSVSTLTIQRTQQEDSAVYLCASSWGQGGGYTFGSGTRLTVV.